Following are 14 T cell receptor beta chains from one sample sequenced in a study of regulatory T cells in long-lasting Graves disease. Time point meaning: newly diagnosed GD, antithyroid drugs for less than 3 months. Researchers made the TCR library from RNA that was extracted from PBMCs. The authors built TCR beta libraries using iRepertoire HTBI primers and Arm-PCR of CDR3 regions. TCRdb used MiXCR to reprocess the multiplex PCR reads, holding one entry per CDR3 protein. The sample carries roughly 350,000 distinct CDR3 sequences, around 15% recorded once. The same sample was also used in a study of T cells in Graves' hyperthyroidism and ophthalmopathy.

This sample comprised peripheral blood mononuclear cells (PBMCs), obtained at new diagnosis, from a patient treated with antithyroid drugs. Receptors were obtained from a woman aged 18-35 years with Graves disease.

This clonotype was seen a single time. This chain links TRBV7-9 with TRBJ1-2; no clear D. The CDR3 runs 17 residues. V shed 1 base and J shed 8 bases, with 23 bases lying between them. CDR1 and CDR2 from the germline V gene are SEHNR and FQNEAQ (reference sequence). CDR3 residues: CASSLESDFSGPVGYTF. DNA of the CDR3: TGTGCCAGCAGCTTAGAGTCCGACTTCTCCGGGCCAGTGGGCTACACCTTC.

This clonotype has more than one count but fewer than ten. The V gene is TRBV6-1, the J gene TRBJ1-6; unclear D gene. Germline CDR1 reads MNHNS; CDR2 reads SASEGT. The CDR3 runs to 13 residues. CDR3 region: CAGRRAYNSPLHF. Written as DNA, the CDR3 is TGTGCGGGCCGGCGCGCCTATAATTCACCCCTCCACTTT.

This clonotype has a count of ten or more. The rearrangement joins TRBV7-2 to TRBJ2-3, with D possibly being TRBD2 (7 bases). Looked up from germline, CDR1 is SGHTA and CDR2 is FQGNSA. The CDR3 length is 16 residues. Trimming cost V 5 bases and J 2 bases, with 17 bases left between them. For the CDR3, the DNA is TGTGCCAGCAGCCCCTCGGTTCGGGGGGCCACAGATACGCAGTATTTT. It codes for CASSPSVRGATDTQYF.

This clonotype came up a few times. The CDR3 spells CSASGQQQETQYF. DNA of the CDR3: TGCAGTGCTTCAGGACAGCAACAAGAGACCCAGTACTTC. The chain has TRBV20-1 and TRBJ2-5; maybe TRBD1 (6 bases). Germline-derived CDR1 and CDR2 are DFQATT and SNEGSKA (reference sequence). CDR3 length: 13 amino acids. The ends were cut back, 5 bases at V and 2 bases at J, with 12 bases in the middle.

This clonotype has at least ten counts. The rearrangement links TRBV11-3 to TRBJ2-1; D not certain. The V gene's germline CDR1 is SGHNT and CDR2 YENEEA. The length of the CDR3 is 13 residues. V was cut by 4 bases and J by 9 bases, with 13 bases left in between. The CDR3: CASSSSVSGEQFF. The CDR3 bases are TGTGCCAGCAGCTCGTCCGTATCGGGTGAGCAGTTCTTC.

Note on this clonotype: A junction end diverges from the germline sequence, so it may reflect a read error. V and J are TRBV7-7 and TRBJ1-1; D is unclear. Germline CDR1 reads SSHAT; CDR2 reads FNYEAQ (reference sequence). CDR3 length equals 14 residues. CDR3 sequence: CASSPVSAGFEAFF. The CDR3 nucleotides are TGTGCTAGCAGCCCCGTCAGCGCCGGCTTTGAAGCTTTCTTT.

This clonotype was observed many times. The chain couples TRBV30 to TRBJ2-2, with 7 bases matching TRBD1. The germline CDR1 and CDR2 sequences are GTSNPN and SVGIG (reference sequence). V was clipped by 4 bases and J by 4 bases; unmatched bases: 3. The CDR3 loop spans 13 amino acids. CDR3 nucleotides: TGTGCCTGGAACAGGGGTGGCACCGGGGAGCTGTTTTTT. This sequence encodes CAWNRGGTGELFF. Complete variable domain (other parts from reference TRBV30 and TRBJ2-2): SQTIHQWPATLVQPVGSPLSLECTVEGTSNPNLYWYRQAAGRGLQLLFYSVGIGQISSEVPQNLSASRPQDRQFILSSKKLLLSDSGFYLCAWNRGGTGELFFGEGSRLTVL.

The CDR3 DNA is TGCAGCGCTGGTGAAGGGATCTCCTACGAGCAGTACTTC. As protein: CSAGEGISYEQYF. The chain uses TRBV29-1 and TRBJ2-7, with D unresolved. The CDR3 runs to 13 residues. From germline, CDR1 is SQVTM and CDR2 ANQGSEA. V lost 7 bases, J lost 0 bases, and 13 bases lay in between.

About this clonotype: This clone may be a read error of a much larger clone one base away. The chain has TRBV6-1 and TRBJ2-7; no clear D gene. Germline lookup yields CDR1 MNHNS and CDR2 SASEGT. The CDR3 runs 12 residues. The V end lost 2 bases, the J end lost 2 bases, and 4 bases lay between the germline ends. The CDR3 loop reads CASSEIPYEQYF. The CDR3 DNA follows: TGTGCCAGCAGTGAAATCCCCTACGAGCAGTACTTC.

The chain has TRBV6-2 or TRBV6-3 and TRBJ2-7; D gene unclear. The CDR3 contains 15 residues. The V gene's germline CDR1 is MNHEY and CDR2 SVGEGT. V dropped 3 bases and J dropped 0 bases, with 12 bases sitting between them. The chain's CDR3 is CASSYSLLSSYEQYF. In DNA, the CDR3 is TGTGCCAGCAGTTATTCGTTATTAAGCTCCTACGAGCAGTACTTC.

The chain's CDR3 is CASSLGADNQPQHF. CDR3 in DNA: TGCGCCAGCAGCTTGGGGGCAGACAATCAGCCCCAGCATTTT. The genes are TRBV5-1 and TRBJ1-5; D remains ambiguous. The CDR3 spans 14 residues. With 0 bases removed from V and 3 bases from J, the gap between germline ends came to 7 bases. Germline-derived CDR1 and CDR2 are SGHRS and YFSETQ.

The chain combines TRBV11-2 with TRBJ2-6; no clear D. The CDR3 spans 16 residues. Trimming pared 2 bases from V and 0 bases from J, leaving 8 bases between. CDR1 and CDR2 from the germline V gene are SGHAT and FQNNGV. The chain's CDR3 is CASSLTTASGANVLTF. The CDR3, as DNA: TGTGCCAGCAGCTTAACTACTGCCTCTGGGGCCAACGTCCTGACTTTC.

This clonotype was found many times. The V and J genes are TRBV28 and TRBJ2-2, with 11 bases fitting TRBD1. V was clipped by 4 bases and J by 11 bases; unmatched bases: 15. CDR3 length: 17 amino acids. Germline CDR1 is MDHEN and CDR2 is SYDVKM. The CDR3 DNA reads TGTGCCAGCAGTTCTCGACCCGGGACAGGGGGTTTCGGTGAGCTGTTTTTT. It codes for CASSSRPGTGGFGELFF.

This clonotype was seen at least ten times. The V and J genes are TRBV5-6 and TRBJ1-1, with D possibly being TRBD1 (6 bases). The V end lost 3 bases, the J end lost 4 bases, and 16 bases lay between the germline ends. This CDR3 is built from 15 residues. Per germline, CDR1 SGHDT and CDR2 YYEEEE. The CDR3: CASSWKLTGSTEAFF. CDR3 bases: TGTGCCAGCAGCTGGAAACTAACAGGGTCCACTGAAGCTTTCTTT.